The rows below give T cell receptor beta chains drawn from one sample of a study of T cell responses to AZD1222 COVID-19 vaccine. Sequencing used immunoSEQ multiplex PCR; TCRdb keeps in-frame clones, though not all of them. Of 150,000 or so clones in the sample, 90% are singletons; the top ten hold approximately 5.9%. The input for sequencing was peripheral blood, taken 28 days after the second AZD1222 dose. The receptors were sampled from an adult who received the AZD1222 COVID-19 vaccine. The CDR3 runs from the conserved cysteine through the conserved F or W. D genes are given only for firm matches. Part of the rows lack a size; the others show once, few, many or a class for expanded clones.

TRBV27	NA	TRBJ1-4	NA	CASSRQISNEKLFF	TGTGCCAGCAGCAGACAGATCTCTAATGAAAAACTGTTTTTT
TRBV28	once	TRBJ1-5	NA	CASSPAGRVANQPQHF	TGTGCCAGCAGTCCAGCGGGCCGGGTGGCCAATCAGCCCCAGCATTTT
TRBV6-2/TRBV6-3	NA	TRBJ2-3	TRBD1	CASSWGQEVDTQYF	TGTGCCAGCAGTTGGGGACAGGAAGTGGATACGCAGTATTTT
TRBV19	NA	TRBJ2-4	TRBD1	CASSMGQGKNIQYF	TGTGCCAGTAGTATGGGACAGGGGAAAAACATTCAGTACTTC
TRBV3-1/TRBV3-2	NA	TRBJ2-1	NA	CASSQGQAFSYNEQFF	TGTGCCAGCAGCCAAGGACAGGCCTTCTCCTACAATGAGCAGTTCTTC
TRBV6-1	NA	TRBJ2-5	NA	CASSAQDQAGGETQYF	TGTGCCAGCAGTGCCCAAGATCAAGCTGGGGGAGAGACCCAGTACTTC
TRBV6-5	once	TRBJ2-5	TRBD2	CASRAGTKSRETQYF	TGTGCCAGCAGGGCCGGGACTAAGTCTCGGGAGACCCAGTACTTC
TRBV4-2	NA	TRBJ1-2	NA	CASSQDRGDTEYYGYTF	TGTGCCAGCAGCCAAGATCGAGGAGACACAGAGTACTATGGCTACACCTTC
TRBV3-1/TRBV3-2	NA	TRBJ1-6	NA	CASSLGGHNSPLHF	TGTGCCAGCAGCCTTGGGGGACATAATTCACCCCTCCACTTT
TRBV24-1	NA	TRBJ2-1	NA	CATEVQGKDNEQFF	TGTGCCACCGAGGTACAGGGTAAGGACAATGAGCAGTTCTTC
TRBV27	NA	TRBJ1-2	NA	CASRYGTSAYGYTF	TGTGCCAGCCGCTACGGGACCTCGGCCTATGGCTACACCTTC
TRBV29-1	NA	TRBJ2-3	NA	CSVEGSGDTQYF	TGCAGCGTTGAGGGAAGCGGAGATACGCAGTATTTT
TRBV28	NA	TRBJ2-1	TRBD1	CASSSGTDAMSRQFF	TGTGCCAGCAGTTCAGGGACAGATGCAATGAGTAGGCAGTTCTTC
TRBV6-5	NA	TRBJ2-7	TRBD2	CASSYLSGGSYEQYF	TGTGCCAGCAGTTACTTGTCGGGGGGGTCCTACGAGCAGTACTTC
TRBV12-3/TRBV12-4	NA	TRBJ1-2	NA	CASSFRRDYGYTF	TGTGCCAGCAGTTTTCGACGGGACTATGGCTACACCTTC
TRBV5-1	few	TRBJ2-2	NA	CASSLGDRHTGELFF	TGCGCCAGCAGCTTGGGTGACAGGCACACCGGGGAGCTGTTTTTT
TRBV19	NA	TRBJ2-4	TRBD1	CASRDRGVLDIQYF	TGTGCCAGTCGTGACAGGGGAGTCTTAGACATTCAGTACTTC
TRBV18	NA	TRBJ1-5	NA	CASSQGVDQPQHF	TGTGCCAGCTCACAGGGAGTTGATCAGCCCCAGCATTTT
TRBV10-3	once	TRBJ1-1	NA	CAISDGIGNTEAFF	TGTGCCATCAGTGATGGGATTGGGAACACTGAAGCTTTCTTT
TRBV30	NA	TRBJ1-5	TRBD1	CAWSKGQGVNQPQHF	TGTGCCTGGAGTAAGGGACAGGGGGTAAATCAGCCCCAGCATTTT
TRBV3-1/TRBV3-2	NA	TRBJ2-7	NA	CASSLAMFQTGGYEQYF	TGTGCCAGCAGCCTAGCTATGTTCCAGACAGGCGGGTACGAGCAGTACTTC
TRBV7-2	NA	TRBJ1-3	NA	CASSLGGSPSGNTIYF	TGTGCCAGCAGCTTAGGGGGTTCCCCCTCTGGAAACACCATATATTTT